Below, 16 T cell receptor beta chains from the same sample are listed, as sequenced in a study of blood T cells in healthy people across ages. It was with a sample-barcoded 5' primer and a J-beta primer mix that a second PCR of about 6 to 12 cycles was run. From the 5' RACE reads, TCRdb called clonotypes with MiXCR, one entry per CDR3 protein. The table has roughly 700,000 distinct CDR3 sequences, approximately 50% seen once. Sample: blood. The origin of the receptors is a woman in her sixties or seventies in good health.

The CDR3 nucleotides are TGTGCCAGCACGGGGACTAGCGGACACAATGAGCAGTTCTTC. Translating it yields CASTGTSGHNEQFF. The chain uses TRBV9 and TRBJ2-1, with 11 bases matching TRBD2. V trimming: 6 bases; J trimming: 5 bases; junction bases outside the gene matches: 4. CDR1 and CDR2 (germline): SGDLS, YYNGEE. CDR3 length: 14 amino acids.

This clonotype was detected only a few times. CDR3 sequence reads: CASSYSGGTEAFF. CDR3 bases: TGTGCCAGCAGTTACTCGGGGGGGACGGAAGCTTTCTTT. The chain has TRBV6-6 and TRBJ1-1, with D possibly matching TRBD1 (5 bases). Trimming stripped 0 bases from V and 8 bases from J, with 10 bases between. The CDR3 is made up of 13 amino acids. Germline loops: CDR1 MNHNY, CDR2 SVGAGI (reference sequence).

This clonotype was counted a few times. The chain employs TRBV7-9 and TRBJ2-7, with D tentatively TRBD1 or TRBD2 (5 bases each). The CDR3 is 14 amino acids. Trimming shortened V by 0 bases and J by 5 bases, and 11 bases separated the two germline ends. CDR1 and CDR2 (germline): SEHNR, FQNEAQ (reference sequence). The CDR3 here is CASSLAGPWDEQYF. CDR3 in DNA: TGTGCCAGCAGCTTAGCGGGACCTTGGGACGAGCAGTACTTC. The variable domain in full, completed from reference TRBV7-9 and TRBJ2-7, reads DTGVSQNPRHKITKRGQNVTFRCDPISEHNRLYWYRQTLGQGPEFLTYFQNEAQLEKSRLLSDRFSAERPKGSFSTLEIQRTEQGDSAMYLCASSLAGPWDEQYFGPGTRLTVT.

The V gene is TRBV7-2, the J gene TRBJ2-7, with TRBD2 matching over 11 bases. The CDR3 is made up of 19 amino acids. The germline gives CDR1 SGHTA, CDR2 FQGNSA. The ends lost 4 bases at V and 7 bases at J; junction bases unmatched: 21. The CDR3 DNA reads as TGTGCCAGCAGCTCCCGGAGACTAGCGGGACCGAGCTCCTACAATGAGCAGTACTTC. It specifies CASSSRRLAGPSSYNEQYF.

This clonotype has more than one count but fewer than ten. The genes are TRBV12-3 or TRBV12-4 and TRBJ2-3, with 8 bases aligning to TRBD1. V dropped 3 bases and J dropped 2; count of bases not matched to a gene: 4. The CDR3 runs to 15 residues. CDR3 amino acids: CASSFRTGNTDTQYF. The CDR3, as DNA: TGTGCCAGCAGTTTCAGGACAGGGAACACAGATACGCAGTATTTT.

The chain joins TRBV10-3 to TRBJ1-5; no clear D. V lost 3 bases and J 4 bases, leaving 7 bases between the germline ends. CDR3 length equals 13 residues. Germline V gene data show CDR1 as ENHRY and CDR2 as SYGVKD. Here the CDR3 reads CAISDGSNQPQHF. The CDR3 DNA reads as TGTGCCATCAGTGATGGGTCGAATCAGCCCCAGCATTTT.

This chain links TRBV5-1 with TRBJ2-1, with D hard to call. Germline loops: CDR1 SGHRS, CDR2 YFSETQ. The CDR3 runs 11 residues. V was trimmed by 4 bases and J by 8 bases, leaving 7 bases between them. CDR3 in amino acids: CASSEYDEQFF. CDR3 DNA sequence: TGCGCCAGCAGCGAATACGATGAGCAGTTCTTC.

This clonotype was seen a few times. The CDR3 nucleotides are TGTGCCAGCAGTGCCTCAGGGCAGGGGGCTACCTACGAGCAGTACTTC. Translating it yields CASSASGQGATYEQYF. V is TRBV12-3 or TRBV12-4 and J is TRBJ2-7; 8 bases line up with TRBD1. With 5 bases clipped from V and 2 bases from J, the junction kept 11 bases outside the gene matches. This CDR3 has 16 amino acids.

The chain recombines TRBV7-2 with TRBJ2-1, with D perhaps matching TRBD2 (7 bases). Germline V gives CDR1 SGHTA, CDR2 FQGNSA. The CDR3 totals 15 residues. V was trimmed by 1 base and J by 4 bases, leaving 11 bases between them. The CDR3 is CASSLGRGRYNEQFF. CDR3 bases: TGTGCCAGCAGCTTAGGGCGGGGGCGGTACAATGAGCAGTTCTTC.

Points on this clonotype: This could be a read error, since a much larger clone is one nucleotide away. The chain links TRBV11-2 to TRBJ2-1; 8 bases line up with TRBD2. The CDR3 loop spans 15 amino acids. Per the germline V gene, CDR1 is SGHAT and CDR2 is FQNNGV. This CDR3 is CVSSLGSGGYNEQFF. The CDR3 region has the DNA TGTGTCAGCAGCTTAGGAAGCGGGGGATACAATGAGCAGTTCTTC.

Ten or more counts support this clonotype. CDR3: CASSLRVTYEQYF. The CDR3 coding sequence is TGTGCCAGCAGCTTACGAGTCACCTACGAGCAGTACTTC. J is TRBJ2-7 and V is TRBV7-2; D remains ambiguous. Germline values: CDR1 SGHTA, CDR2 FQGNSA. The V and J ends lost 2 bases and 2 bases respectively, with 7 bases between them. CDR3 length equals 13 residues. Full variable domain (remainder filled in from reference TRBV7-2 and TRBJ2-7): GAGVSQSPSNKVTEKGKDVELRCDPISGHTALYWYRQSLGQGLEFLIYFQGNSAPDKSGLPSDRFSAERTGGSVSTLTIQRTQQEDSAVYLCASSLRVTYEQYFGPGTRLTVT.

This clonotype showed up just once. V usage is TRBV20-1 and J usage is TRBJ2-5; 8 bases fit TRBD1. Judging by the DNA end, TRBJ2-7 fits better; the J call may be wrong. Germline V gene lookup returns CDR1 DFQATT and CDR2 SNEGSKA (reference sequence). The CDR3 length is 13 residues. The DNA of the CDR3 is TGCAATGCGCCCAGACAGGGGTCGGACGAGCAGTACTTC. Its protein product is CNAPRQGSDEQYF.

V usage is TRBV29-1 and J usage is TRBJ2-1, with a weak D call TRBD1 (6 bases). This CDR3 has 11 residues. The germline CDR1 and CDR2 sequences are SQVTM and ANQGSEA. CDR3 sequence reads: CTGQSHNEQFF. CDR3 bases: TGCACCGGACAGTCCCACAATGAGCAGTTCTTC.

This clonotype was observed a handful of times. The chain has TRBV28 and TRBJ1-5; TRBD1 is a possible D gene (5 bases). The CDR3 has 15 residues. CDR1 and CDR2 (germline): MDHEN, SYDVKM. This chain's CDR3 is CVSKGLKDSNQPQHF. Here the CDR3 DNA reads TGTGTGAGTAAGGGGCTCAAAGATAGCAATCAGCCCCAGCATTTT.

This chain connects TRBV15 to TRBJ1-5; no reliable D call. There are 14 residues in the CDR3. Trimming took off 0 bases at V and 6 bases at J, with 9 bases between the two ends. Germline assignment: CDR1 LNHNV and CDR2 YYDKDF (reference sequence). CDR3 in DNA: TGTGCCACCAGCAGAGATCAGTCTTTTCAGCCCCAGCATTTT. Its translation: CATSRDQSFQPQHF.

The chain links TRBV21-1 to TRBJ1-5. TRBV21-1 is assigned pseudogene status. This CDR3 contains 17 residues. In DNA, the CDR3 is TGTGCCAGCAGCAAAGCGAGGACTGCCGAGAGGCATCAGCCCCAGCATTTT. Translation gives CASSKARTAERHQPQHF.